This entry concerns a single T cell receptor (beta chain). This specimen comes from a study of PD-1 blockade in classical Hodgkin lymphoma. This CDR3 contains 15 residues. Germline CDR1 SGHTA, CDR2 FQGNSA. Germline trimming cut 6 bases from V and 2 bases from J; bases unmatched to any gene: 8. Profiled with immunoSEQ multiplex PCR; TCRdb holds only in-frame clones, not every one. The sample gives over 10,000 clones, about four fifths of which show up once; more than 0.85% is in the top ten. Sample time point: cycle 4 day 1 (C4D1), after more than five weeks of nivolumab. Patients all relapsed after autologous stem cell transplantation, and there was variation in brentuximab vedotin exposure. Investigators isolated CD4+ T cells from thawed PBMCs through magnetic negative selection.

The sequence was collected from a human donor with classical Hodgkin lymphoma. The specimen was CD4+ T cells from blood, collected before the fourth cycle of nivolumab. The chain is built from TRBV7-2 and TRBJ2-7; TRBD1 agrees at 9 bases. The CDR3 spells CASSRTGGRTYEQYF. CDR3 nucleotide sequence: TGTGCCAGCAGTCGTACAGGGGGCAGGACCTACGAGCAGTACTTC.